These 16 T cell receptor beta chains came from one sample sequenced in a study of blood T cell repertoires in COVID-19. Assay: immunoSEQ multiplex PCR; the TCRdb copy retains only in-frame clones and omits some. The data contain about 40,000 clones, 82% of them singletons. Sequenced material: peripheral blood. The receptor set was obtained from a woman aged 70-85 years with acute or convalescent COVID-19.

This clone turned up a few times. J is TRBJ1-6 and V is TRBV2; D remains ambiguous. The V gene's germline CDR1 is SNHLY and CDR2 FYNNEI. This CDR3 has 15 residues. Trimming left V 4 bases short and J 5 bases short, with 12 bases between. In DNA, the CDR3 is TGTGCCAGCAGTGGCGAGCCCCTTAATAATTCACCCCTCCACTTT. Translation gives CASSGEPLNNSPLHF.

The chain recombines TRBV3-1 (or the pseudogene TRBV3-2) with TRBJ2-3; D not certain. Trimming removed 10 bases at V and 4 bases at J, with 21 bases between. CDR3 length: 15 residues. CDR1 is LGHDT, CDR2 YNNKEL, per germline (reference sequence). Here the CDR3 reads CATWRKRLNPDTQYF. The DNA for the CDR3 is TGTGCCACCTGGCGAAAGCGTTTGAATCCAGATACGCAGTATTTT.

This rearrangement joins TRBV28 to TRBJ1-4; 7 positions agree with TRBD1. After removal of 6 bases from V and 6 bases from J, the junction contained 4 bases not matched to a gene. CDR3 length equals 13 residues. CDR1 MDHEN and CDR2 SYDVKM come from the germline V gene. This CDR3 reads CASSVTGDEKLFF. CDR3 DNA sequence: TGTGCCAGCAGCGTTACAGGGGATGAAAAACTGTTTTTT.

The CDR3 nucleotides are TGTGCCAGCAGTTCCCGACAGGGCTCTGAAGCTTTCTTT. This codes for CASSSRQGSEAFF. This chain joins TRBV6-5 and TRBJ1-1; 7 positions match TRBD1. The CDR3 sequence is 13 residues long. V lost 4 bases to trimming and J lost 6 bases; unmatched junction nucleotides: 5. Germline lookup yields CDR1 MNHEY and CDR2 SVGAGI.

V is TRBV18 and J is TRBJ2-5; D gene ambiguous. CDR1 KGHSH and CDR2 LQKENI come from the germline V gene. V lost 8 bases and J lost 1, with 14 bases in between. This CDR3 is built from 14 residues. DNA for the CDR3: TGTGCCAGCCCCGTTTCAGGTGCCCAAGAGACCCAGTACTTC. Amino acids: CASPVSGAQETQYF.

The chain has TRBV3-1 (or the pseudogene TRBV3-2) and TRBJ2-5; 13 nucleotides agree with TRBD2. This CDR3 has 16 residues. CDR1 and CDR2 from the germline V gene are LGHDT and YNNKEL (reference sequence). V shed 6 bases and J 6 bases; nucleotides not matched to a gene: 10. CDR3 in amino acids: CASRHSGTSGIKTQYF. The CDR3 coding sequence is TGTGCCAGCAGACACTCCGGGACTAGCGGGATAAAGACCCAGTACTTC.

This clone was counted only a few times. J is TRBJ1-4 and V is TRBV9; 7 bases are shared with TRBD1. The V gene end was trimmed by 0 bases and the J gene end by 5 bases; junction bases not matched to a gene: 1. The CDR3 consists of 14 residues. Germline CDR1 SGDLS, CDR2 YYNGEE. CDR3 DNA sequence: TGTGCCAGCAGCGTAGGACAGGGCAATGAAAAACTGTTTTTT. It is translated as CASSVGQGNEKLFF.

This sequence joins TRBV19 and TRBJ2-1, with TRBD1 as a possible D gene (5 bases). The V end was cut by 7 bases, the J end by 0 bases, with 10 bases between. CDR1 and CDR2 (germline): LNHDA, SQIVND (reference sequence). CDR3 size: 14 residues. As DNA, the CDR3 is TGTGCCAGTACAGGGCCTTACTCCTACAATGAGCAGTTCTTC. It is translated as CASTGPYSYNEQFF. The variable domain in full, with the rest retrieved from reference TRBV19 and TRBJ2-1, is DGGITQSPKYLFRKEGQNVTLSCEQNLNHDAMYWYRQDPGQGLRLIYYSQIVNDFQKGDIAEGYSVSREKKESFPLTVTSAQKNPTAFYLCASTGPYSYNEQFFGPGTRLTVL.

The rearrangement links TRBV2 to TRBJ1-5, with 8 bases identical to TRBD1. The CDR3 covers 16 residues. V lost 3 bases, J lost 0 bases, and 4 bases stayed unmatched. The germline V gene encodes CDR1 SNHLY and CDR2 FYNNEI. The CDR3 loop reads CASSDGQGYSNQPQHF. DNA for the CDR3: TGTGCCAGCAGTGATGGACAGGGTTATAGCAATCAGCCCCAGCATTTT.

The chain carries TRBV10-2 and TRBJ2-5; 14 bases align to TRBD2. CDR1 WSHSY and CDR2 SAAADI come from the germline V gene. V was pared by 5 bases and J by 4 bases, with 6 bases of the junction left unmatched. This CDR3 has 16 amino acids. CDR3 sequence (DNA): TGCGCCAGCAGTACTAGGGGGACTAGCGGGGGAGAGACCCAGTACTTC. Its translation is CASSTRGTSGGETQYF.

The chain has TRBV30 and TRBJ1-1; 9 bases match TRBD1. The CDR3 runs to 17 residues. Per the germline V gene, CDR1 is GTSNPN and CDR2 is SVGIG (reference sequence). Trimming took 2 bases from V and 0 from J; bases not matched to a gene: 10. DNA of the CDR3: TGTGCCTGGAGTTTCGCCGGGACAGGGCTATTGAACACTGAAGCTTTCTTT. This sequence encodes CAWSFAGTGLLNTEAFF.

This clone occurred once. The CDR3 reads CSVVAGKQETQYF. CDR3 bases: TGCAGCGTTGTAGCGGGGAAACAAGAGACCCAGTACTTC. The chain links TRBV29-1 to TRBJ2-5; 8 bases agree with TRBD2. CDR3 length: 13 residues. Losses at the gene ends were 4 bases for V and 2 bases for J; bases not matched to a gene: 3. Germline V gene lookup returns CDR1 SQVTM and CDR2 ANQGSEA.

This chain uses TRBV6-2 or TRBV6-3 with TRBJ1-1; D possibly corresponds to TRBD1 (5 bases). CDR1 and CDR2 (germline): MNHEY, SVGEGT. V was trimmed by 2 bases and J by 2 bases, leaving 18 bases between them. The CDR3 loop spans 17 amino acids. CDR3: CASSYERQGVLNTEAFF. The CDR3 DNA is TGTGCCAGCAGTTACGAACGACAAGGGGTCCTCAACACTGAAGCTTTCTTT.

The genes are TRBV9 and TRBJ2-3, with TRBD1 matching over 8 bases. The germline gives CDR1 SGDLS, CDR2 YYNGEE. The J segment lost 4 bases and the V segment lost 4 bases, leaving 5 bases of the junction unmatched. This CDR3 contains 14 residues. The CDR3 region is CASSRGQGPDTQYF. In DNA form, the CDR3 reads TGTGCCAGCAGCCGAGGACAGGGTCCAGATACGCAGTATTTT.

The chain uses TRBV11-2 and TRBJ2-7, with TRBD1 matching 9 bases. Unmatched junction bases numbered 9, after V lost 5 bases and J lost 4 bases. This CDR3 comprises 15 residues. Germline CDR1 SGHAT, CDR2 FQNNGV. CDR3 nucleotide sequence: TGTGCCAGCAGCCCCGGGACAGGGAAAATGTACGAGCAGTACTTC. This gives the protein CASSPGTGKMYEQYF.

V usage is TRBV12-3 or TRBV12-4 and J usage is TRBJ1-1; D is undetermined. Trimming stripped 2 bases from V and 5 bases from J, with 9 bases between. This CDR3 has 13 residues. The chain's CDR3 is CASSLKRVTEAFF. As DNA, the CDR3 is TGTGCCAGCAGTTTAAAGCGGGTTACTGAAGCTTTCTTT.